The 9 T cell receptor beta chains reported below all come from one sample, sequenced in a study of T cell repertoires in cytomegalovirus infection. One entry per CDR3 protein results from TCRdb running MiXCR on the reads. The sample comprises nearly 650,000 distinct CDR3 sequences, 24% of which are singletons, and 7% to 9% rests with the top ten. The source material was CD8+ T cells from PBMCs. The source is a human donor in good health (CMV status not recorded). Some clones in this sample may be carry-over from other donors' samples.

This clonotype showed up many times. The CDR3 DNA reads TGTGCCGGATCGAGCGGGGGCGGAGAGACCCAGTACTTC. Its translation is CAGSSGGGETQYF. The chain couples TRBV6-2 or TRBV6-3 to TRBJ2-5; 8 bases match TRBD2. The CDR3 is 13 residues long. J gave up 4 bases and V 11 bases, and 9 bases lay outside the gene matches. Germline V gene sequence: CDR1 MNHEY, CDR2 SVGEGT.

CDR3 sequence reads: CASRTSGYNEQFF. Written as DNA, the CDR3 is TGTGCCAGCCGAACTAGCGGCTACAATGAGCAGTTCTTC. The chain has TRBV28 and TRBJ2-1; 8 bases fit TRBD2. The CDR3 runs to 13 residues. V gave up 8 bases and J gave up 3 bases; unmatched junction bases: 3. Germline values: CDR1 MDHEN, CDR2 SYDVKM.

The V gene is TRBV20-1, the J gene TRBJ2-5; D is possibly TRBD1 (6 bases). Trimming took 8 bases from V and 3 from J, leaving 13 bases between them. Germline V CDR1 and CDR2: DFQATT, SNEGSKA (reference sequence). The CDR3 is made up of 12 amino acids. Written as DNA, the CDR3 is TGCAGTACAAGAAAGGGGGAAGAGACCCAGTACTTC. The encoded protein is CSTRKGEETQYF.

The gene calls are TRBV7-9 and TRBJ1-1, with TRBD1 as a possible D gene (6 bases). The CDR3 is 14 amino acids. Trimming pared 3 bases from V and 9 bases from J, leaving 17 bases between. In germline, CDR1 is SEHNR, CDR2 FQNEAQ (reference sequence). CDR3 in amino acids: CASSFLGGARKAFF. DNA for the CDR3: TGTGCCAGCAGCTTTCTTGGGGGGGCGCGAAAAGCTTTCTTT.

V gene TRBV7-2 combines with J gene TRBJ1-6, with D uncertain. CDR1 and CDR2 (germline): SGHTA, FQGNSA. CDR3 size: 15 residues. V lost 1 base and J lost 8, with 12 bases in between. For the CDR3, the DNA is TGTGCCAGCAGCTTAGTAAGGGCGTACGATTCACCCCTCCACTTT. Encoded protein: CASSLVRAYDSPLHF.

The chain has TRBV7-9 and TRBJ2-5; 9 nucleotides agree with TRBD1. Germline-derived CDR1 and CDR2 are SEHNR and FQNEAQ (reference sequence). The V segment lost 5 bases and the J segment 5 bases; nucleotides outside the gene matches: 6. The CDR3 is 14 residues long. The CDR3 loop is CASSTDRGRETQYF. The CDR3 DNA reads as TGTGCCAGCAGCACGGACAGGGGCCGCGAGACCCAGTACTTC.

The chain joins TRBV7-8 to TRBJ1-1, with TRBD1 matching over 7 bases. The CDR3 extends over 13 amino acids. Germline CDR1 SGHVS, CDR2 FQNEAQ. Germline trimming cut 1 base from V and 8 bases from J; bases unmatched to any gene: 4. CDR3 region: CASSLGGGLEAFF. The DNA for the CDR3 is TGTGCCAGCAGCTTAGGAGGGGGCCTGGAAGCTTTCTTT.

This clonotype was seen more than once but under ten times. The genes are TRBV15 and TRBJ1-6; D is undetermined. Germline CDR1 is LNHNV and CDR2 is YYDKDF (reference sequence). CDR3 length: 13 residues. The V end was cut by 11 bases, the J end by 9 bases, with 17 bases between. CDR3 bases: TGTGCCTCCGGAGGGAAGGTCGGTTCACCCCTCCACTTT. As protein: CASGGKVGSPLHF.

Comment on this clonotype: It may be a read error: a sequence one base away is much more abundant. The chain recombines TRBV7-8 with TRBJ1-2; D is unresolved. The CDR3 length is 12 residues. CDR1 is SGHVS, CDR2 FQNEAQ, per germline. For the CDR3, the DNA is TGTGCCAGCAGCCCGACGGATGATGGCTACATCTTC. It encodes CASSPTDDGYIF.